The sequence of this T cell receptor beta chain was determined in a study of response to subunit inactivated influenza vaccine. The study, taken as a whole, reports: Seasonal influenza vaccination, on each occasion, was suggested by the authors to recruit few new T cells.

TCRdb reprocessed the RT-PCR reads via MiXCR and lists one record per CDR3 protein. This table has 500,000 or so distinct CDR3 sequences, more than 15% appearing once. This clonotype was seen more than once but under ten times. The target antigen is unknown. Trimming removed 3 bases at V and 8 bases at J, with 17 bases between. Germline CDR1 reads KGHSH; CDR2 reads LQKENI. The CDR3 is made up of 15 amino acids. This sequence joins TRBV18 and TRBJ2-4; D unresolved. Sequenced here: CD4+ T cells sorted from PBMCs, sampled around 25 months after vaccination. This TCR came from a man aged 50-75 years who received an inactivated influenza vaccine. CDR3 sequence reads: CASSPSRAQADIQYF. The CDR3 nucleotides are TGTGCCAGCTCACCCTCCCGAGCCCAGGCGGACATTCAGTACTTC.